This T cell receptor (beta chain) was found in a study of blood T cell repertoires in COVID-19. Study-wide context: T cells, B-cell-depleted T cells, or PBMCs provided the cDNA or gDNA that served as material.

This clone was recorded only once. The CDR3 consists of 13 residues. The ends were cut back, 8 bases at V and 0 bases at J, with 8 bases in the middle. Per the germline V gene, CDR1 is SNHLY and CDR2 is FYNNEI. In the study's own analysis: Quantification of nucleated cells was approximated via reference gene primer amplification. Method: immunoSEQ multiplex PCR; TCRdb's copy keeps in-frame clones and lacks some. V, J and clone size derive from that table, while D and trimming were established from the DNA sequence. The table lists over 150,000 clones, around nine tenths of them singletons. The sequenced material came from peripheral blood. This sequence joins TRBV2 and TRBJ1-5, with D unclear. The sequence was obtained from a middle-aged man with active or convalescent COVID-19. CDR3 loop: CASRQYSNQPQHF. CDR3 coding DNA: TGTGCCAGCCGTCAGTATAGCAATCAGCCCCAGCATTTT. The full variable domain, completed using reference TRBV2 and TRBJ1-5, is EPEVTQTPSHQVTQMGQEVILRCVPISNHLYFYWYRQILGQKVEFLVSFYNNEISEKSEIFDDQFSVERPDGSNFTLKIRSTKLEDSAMYFCASRQYSNQPQHFGDGTRLSIL.